This passage covers 25 T cell receptor beta chains from one sample sequenced in a study of CD8 T cells in Susac syndrome. RNA in amounts of roughly 0.5 to 1 ug was reverse transcribed with random hexamers. TCRdb recomputed calls from the immunoSEQ multiplex PCR reads with MiXCR, one row per CDR3 protein. The top ten clones hold 0.3% of a sample with about 100,000 distinct CDR3 sequences, 95% of them seen once. Sample: CD8+ T cells from PBMCs. The receptors were gathered from a human donor with Susac syndrome.

The gene calls are TRBV29-1 and TRBJ2-1, with D tentatively TRBD1 (5 bases). Germline-derived CDR1 and CDR2 are SQVTM and ANQGSEA. The CDR3 runs 12 residues. Trimming left V 7 bases short and J 5 bases short, with 12 bases between. The CDR3 reads CSAQGAHNEQFF. CDR3 DNA: TGCAGCGCCCAAGGGGCCCACAATGAGCAGTTCTTC.

The count of this clonotype is one. The V and J genes are TRBV4-1 and TRBJ1-4; no definite D call. Germline V gene data show CDR1 as MGHRA and CDR2 as YSYEKL. The CDR3 covers 13 residues. V was shortened by 3 bases and J by 7 bases, with 9 bases between the two germline ends. The CDR3 DNA reads as TGCGCCAGCAGCCAGGGAAGGCTTGAAAAACTGTTTTTT. Translating it yields CASSQGRLEKLFF.

The V call is TRBV9, the J call TRBJ1-4; tentatively, D is TRBD1 (6 bases). V lost 4 bases, J lost 8 bases, and 12 bases lay in between. The CDR3 is 13 amino acids. Germline lookup yields CDR1 SGDLS and CDR2 YYNGEE. Here the CDR3 DNA reads TGTGCCAGCAGCCCCACAGGGATCGAAAAACTGTTTTTT. Amino acid sequence: CASSPTGIEKLFF.

The genes are TRBV20-1 and TRBJ2-7, with TRBD2 matching over 10 bases. Germline CDR1 and CDR2: DFQATT and SNEGSKA (reference sequence). CDR3 size: 17 residues. V shed 1 base and J 1 base; nucleotides not matched to a gene: 10. CDR3 loop: CSARGPVGLAPSYEQYF. CDR3 sequence (DNA): TGCAGTGCTAGAGGCCCCGTGGGACTAGCGCCTTCCTACGAGCAGTACTTC.

V usage is TRBV5-1 and J usage is TRBJ2-7; a weak D match, TRBD1 (6 bases). The CDR3 totals 14 residues. Germline CDR1 reads SGHRS; CDR2 reads YFSETQ. The V gene lost 0 bases and the J gene lost 3 bases, with 10 bases spanning the gap. The CDR3 region has the DNA TGCGCCAGCAGCTTGGTCCAGGGGCTCTACGAGCAGTACTTC. This codes for CASSLVQGLYEQYF. Based on the CDR3 plus reference TRBV5-1 and TRBJ2-7, the full variable domain is KAGVTQTPRYLIKTRGQQVTLSCSPISGHRSVSWYQQTPGQGLQFLFEYFSETQRNKGNFPGRFSGRQFSNSRSEMNVSTLELGDSALYLCASSLVQGLYEQYFGPGTRLTVT.

The count of this clonotype is one. V usage is TRBV5-1 and J usage is TRBJ2-3, with TRBD2 matching 8 bases. This CDR3 comprises 14 residues. The J segment lost 9 bases and the V segment lost 4 bases, leaving 10 bases of the junction unmatched. CDR1 is SGHRS and CDR2 is YFSETQ in the germline V gene. For the CDR3, the DNA is TGCGCCAGCAGCCTAAATAGCGGGACCAAAACGCAGTATTTT. Residues: CASSLNSGTKTQYF.

V gene TRBV24-1 combines with J gene TRBJ2-1, with D perhaps matching TRBD1 (5 bases). V was cut by 6 bases and J by 3 bases, with 8 bases left in between. Germline values: CDR1 KGHDR, CDR2 SFDVKD. The CDR3 is made up of 13 amino acids. CDR3 region: CATSRQNYNEQFF. In nucleotides, the CDR3 is TGTGCCACCAGTAGACAGAACTACAATGAGCAGTTCTTC.

The rearrangement joins TRBV20-1 to TRBJ1-3; D remains ambiguous. The CDR3 has 14 amino acids. From germline, CDR1 is DFQATT and CDR2 SNEGSKA (reference sequence). The V end was cut by 3 bases, the J end by 0 bases, with 9 bases between. The chain's CDR3 is CSASPSPSGNTIYF. The CDR3 DNA is TGCAGTGCTAGCCCGTCACCCTCTGGAAACACCATATATTTT.

This chain uses TRBV4-1 with TRBJ2-3; weak D call: TRBD1 (6 bases). V lost 0 bases and J lost 4, with 8 bases in between. The CDR3 runs to 14 residues. Germline V gene sequence: CDR1 MGHRA, CDR2 YSYEKL. The DNA of the CDR3 is TGCGCCAGCAGCCAAGACCGACAGGCAGATACGCAGTATTTT. As protein: CASSQDRQADTQYF.

The rearrangement joins TRBV5-4 to TRBJ2-3; D is unclear. Germline assignment: CDR1 SGHNT and CDR2 YYREEE (reference sequence). V shed 4 bases and J shed 3 bases, with 9 bases lying between them. The CDR3 loop spans 13 amino acids. The CDR3 bases are TGTGCCAGCAGCGGTCCCTTAACAGATACGCAGTATTTT. It codes for CASSGPLTDTQYF.

V gene TRBV5-1 combines with J gene TRBJ1-1; no clear D gene. V gave up 10 bases and J gave up 0 bases, with 16 bases separating them. CDR3 size: 14 residues. The germline V gene has CDR1 SGHRS and CDR2 YFSETQ. CDR3 nucleotide sequence: TGCGCCGTGGGTGGTCTCAGCTTGAACACTGAAGCTTTCTTT. It codes for CAVGGLSLNTEAFF.

This chain uses TRBV20-1 with TRBJ2-7; D unresolved. Germline lookup yields CDR1 DFQATT and CDR2 SNEGSKA (reference sequence). This CDR3 region has 13 residues. V shed 0 bases and J shed 4 bases, with 10 bases lying between them. CDR3 nucleotide sequence: TGCAGTGCTAGAGATGGGTCGAGTTACGAGCAGTACTTC. Translating it yields CSARDGSSYEQYF.

V gene TRBV24-1 combines with J gene TRBJ2-5; TRBD2 matches 7 bases. Per germline, CDR1 KGHDR and CDR2 SFDVKD. The CDR3 has 16 residues. V trimming: 3 bases; J trimming: 5 bases; junction bases outside the gene matches: 11. The DNA of the CDR3 is TGTGCCACCAGTGATCCCCGGGATCCGCGGGGGGAGACCCAGTACTTC. It is translated as CATSDPRDPRGETQYF.

V gene TRBV28 combines with J gene TRBJ2-2; 11 positions agree with TRBD1. Germline CDR1 is MDHEN and CDR2 is SYDVKM. With V trimmed by 7 bases and J by 9 bases, 7 bases remained unmatched. CDR3 length equals 14 residues. The CDR3 reads CASTADRGLRELFF. The CDR3 DNA follows: TGTGCCAGCACCGCGGACAGGGGGCTGAGGGAGCTGTTTTTT. Based on the CDR3 plus reference TRBV28 and TRBJ2-2, the full variable domain is DVKVTQSSRYLVKRTGEKVFLECVQDMDHENMFWYRQDPGLGLRLIYFSYDVKMKEKGDIPEGYSVSREKKERFSLILESASTNQTSMYLCASTADRGLRELFFGEGSRLTVL.

The chain links TRBV27 to TRBJ1-5; the D is unclear. The CDR3 has 15 amino acids. V was pared by 5 bases and J by 0 bases, with 11 bases between. Germline lookup yields CDR1 MNHEY and CDR2 SMNVEV (reference sequence). CDR3 sequence reads: CASSPQSYSNQPQHF. The CDR3 nucleotides are TGTGCCAGCAGTCCACAGTCTTATAGCAATCAGCCCCAGCATTTT.

This chain links TRBV9 with TRBJ2-1; 8 bases are a match to TRBD1. Trimming cost V 3 bases and J 7 bases; bases outside gene matches: 9. Germline loops: CDR1 SGDLS, CDR2 YYNGEE. The CDR3 covers 15 residues. This chain's CDR3 is CASSAWGTGVNEQFF. CDR3 in DNA: TGTGCCAGCAGCGCGTGGGGGACAGGAGTAAATGAGCAGTTCTTC.

The chain is built from TRBV4-1 and TRBJ1-2; possibly TRBD1 for D (5 bases). Deletions cut 5 bases from V and 2 bases from J, with 9 bases between. There are 13 residues in the CDR3. Germline V lookup: CDR1 MGHRA, CDR2 YSYEKL. CDR3 coding DNA: TGCGCCAGCAGCGGGGGTAACAACTATGGCTACACCTTC. It is translated as CASSGGNNYGYTF.

V and J are TRBV9 and TRBJ2-5; D gene unclear. The germline V and J ends were trimmed by 4 bases and 3 bases, with 10 bases remaining between them. The germline CDR1 and CDR2 sequences are SGDLS and YYNGEE. This CDR3 has 13 amino acids. In DNA, the CDR3 is TGTGCCAGCAGCCCCGTCAAGGAAGAGACCCAGTACTTC. Protein sequence: CASSPVKEETQYF.

V is TRBV6-6 and J is TRBJ1-5; a weak D match, TRBD1 (6 bases). Germline CDR1 reads MNHNY; CDR2 reads SVGAGI (reference sequence). The CDR3 covers 14 residues. V lost 6 bases to trimming and J lost 6 bases, with 15 bases between them. The chain's CDR3 is CASRPQGKSQPQHF. The CDR3 nucleotides are TGTGCCAGCAGACCACAGGGAAAGAGTCAGCCCCAGCATTTT.

The J gene is TRBJ2-5, the V gene TRBV11-2, with unresolved D. Germline CDR1 reads SGHAT; CDR2 reads FQNNGV. The ends were cut back, 3 bases at V and 4 bases at J, with 9 bases in the middle. CDR3 length equals 13 residues. As DNA, the CDR3 is TGTGCCAGCAGCTTTACGCCGAGAGAGACCCAGTACTTC. This gives the protein CASSFTPRETQYF.

A single count supports this clonotype. This CDR3 reads CSARDVVGADEEKLFF. The CDR3 DNA reads as TGCAGTGCTAGAGATGTAGTGGGGGCGGACGAAGAAAAACTGTTTTTT. The rearrangement links TRBV20-1 to TRBJ1-4; tentatively, D is TRBD1 (6 bases). Trimming left V 0 bases short and J 8 bases short, with 19 bases between. This CDR3 is built from 16 residues. From germline, CDR1 is DFQATT and CDR2 SNEGSKA (reference sequence).

For the CDR3, the DNA is TGTGCCAGCAGCTCCGGACAGGGCAACACCGGGGAGCTGTTTTTT. Protein sequence: CASSSGQGNTGELFF. The J gene is TRBJ2-2, the V gene TRBV11-2, with 8 nucleotides matching TRBD1. V was pared by 4 bases and J by 2 bases, with 3 bases of the junction left unmatched. Germline V gives CDR1 SGHAT, CDR2 FQNNGV. The CDR3 runs 15 residues.

The chain employs TRBV7-8 and TRBJ2-7; the D call may be TRBD1 or TRBD2 (5 bases each). The V and J ends lost 5 bases and 3 bases respectively, with 14 bases between them. The CDR3 runs 14 residues. Per germline, CDR1 SGHVS and CDR2 FQNEAQ. CDR3 sequence: CASSKSEGIYEQYF. In DNA form, the CDR3 reads TGTGCCAGCAGCAAAAGCGAGGGGATCTACGAGCAGTACTTC.

The chain combines TRBV2 with TRBJ2-6; D call uncertain. This CDR3 comprises 13 residues. Germline values: CDR1 SNHLY, CDR2 FYNNEI. V was trimmed by 3 bases and J by 8 bases, leaving 8 bases between them. CDR3 nucleotides: TGTGCCAGCAGTGACCCGATGTCCAACGTCCTGACTTTC. This codes for CASSDPMSNVLTF.

The rearrangement joins TRBV20-1 to TRBJ2-3, with D hard to call. The germline V and J ends were trimmed by 4 bases and 6 bases, with 8 bases remaining between them. This CDR3 spans 11 amino acids. Germline values: CDR1 DFQATT, CDR2 SNEGSKA (reference sequence). The CDR3 DNA sequence: TGCAGTGCTAAGGACGGGGATACGCAGTATTTT. Amino acid sequence: CSAKDGDTQYF.